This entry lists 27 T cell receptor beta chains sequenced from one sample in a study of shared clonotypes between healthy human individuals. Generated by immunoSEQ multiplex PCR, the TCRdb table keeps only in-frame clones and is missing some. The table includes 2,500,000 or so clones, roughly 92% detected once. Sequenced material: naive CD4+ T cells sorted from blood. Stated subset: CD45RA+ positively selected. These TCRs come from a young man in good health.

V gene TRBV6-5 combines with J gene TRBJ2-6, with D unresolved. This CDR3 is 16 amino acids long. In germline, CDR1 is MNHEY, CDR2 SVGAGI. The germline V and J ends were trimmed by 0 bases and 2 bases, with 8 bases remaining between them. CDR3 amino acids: CASSYSVVPGANVLTF. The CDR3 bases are TGTGCCAGCAGTTACTCCGTGGTCCCTGGGGCCAACGTCCTGACTTTC.

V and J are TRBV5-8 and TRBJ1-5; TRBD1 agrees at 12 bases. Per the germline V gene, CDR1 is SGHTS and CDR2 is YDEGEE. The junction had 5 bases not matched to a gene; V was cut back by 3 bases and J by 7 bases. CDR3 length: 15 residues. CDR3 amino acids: CASSSGQGAGQPQHF. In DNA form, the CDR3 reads TGTGCCAGCAGCTCGGGACAGGGGGCAGGACAGCCCCAGCATTTT.

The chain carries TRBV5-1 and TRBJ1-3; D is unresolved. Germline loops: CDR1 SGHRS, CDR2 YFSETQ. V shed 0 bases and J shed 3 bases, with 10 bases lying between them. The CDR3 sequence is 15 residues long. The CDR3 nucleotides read TGCGCCAGCAGCTTGGAGTTTTCGGGTGGAAACACCATATATTTT. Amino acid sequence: CASSLEFSGGNTIYF.

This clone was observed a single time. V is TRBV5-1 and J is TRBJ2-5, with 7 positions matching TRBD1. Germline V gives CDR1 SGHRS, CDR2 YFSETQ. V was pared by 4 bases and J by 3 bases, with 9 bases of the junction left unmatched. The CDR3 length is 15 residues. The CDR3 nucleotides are TGCGCCAGCAGCCGTTCGGGGACAGCAGAAGAGACCCAGTACTTC. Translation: CASSRSGTAEETQYF.

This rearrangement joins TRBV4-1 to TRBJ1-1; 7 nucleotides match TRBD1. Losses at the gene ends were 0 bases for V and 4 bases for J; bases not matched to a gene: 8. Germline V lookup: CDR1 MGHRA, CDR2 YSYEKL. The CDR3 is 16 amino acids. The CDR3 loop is CASSQDPTGSSTEAFF. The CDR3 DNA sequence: TGCGCCAGCAGCCAAGATCCGACAGGGAGCAGCACTGAAGCTTTCTTT.

The CDR3 loop reads CASNRGRGLGFREQFF. The CDR3 coding sequence is TGTGCCAGCAATCGAGGGAGGGGTCTCGGGTTCCGCGAGCAGTTCTTC. V gene TRBV6-6 combines with J gene TRBJ2-1; 7 bases are a match to TRBD2. The CDR3 extends over 16 amino acids. After removal of 7 bases from V and 10 bases from J, the junction contained 19 bases not matched to a gene. The germline CDR1 and CDR2 sequences are MNHNY and SVGAGI (reference sequence).

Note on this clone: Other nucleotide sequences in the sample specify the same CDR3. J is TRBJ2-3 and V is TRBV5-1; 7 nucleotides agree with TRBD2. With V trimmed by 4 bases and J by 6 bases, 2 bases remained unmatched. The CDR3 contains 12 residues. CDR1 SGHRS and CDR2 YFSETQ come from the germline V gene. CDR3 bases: TGCGCCAGCAGCCGGGGGGTGGATACGCAGTATTTT. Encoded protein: CASSRGVDTQYF.

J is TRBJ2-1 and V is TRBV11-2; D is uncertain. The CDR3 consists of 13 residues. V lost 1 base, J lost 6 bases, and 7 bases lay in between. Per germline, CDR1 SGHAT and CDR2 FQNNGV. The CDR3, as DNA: TGTGCCAGCAGCTTAGCAGAGCCCAATGAGCAGTTCTTC. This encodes CASSLAEPNEQFF.

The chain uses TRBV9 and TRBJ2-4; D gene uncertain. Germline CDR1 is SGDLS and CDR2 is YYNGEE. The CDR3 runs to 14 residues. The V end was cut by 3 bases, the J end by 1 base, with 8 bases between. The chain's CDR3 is CASSEGSAKNIQYF. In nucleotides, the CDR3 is TGTGCCAGCAGCGAAGGATCGGCCAAAAACATTCAGTACTTC.

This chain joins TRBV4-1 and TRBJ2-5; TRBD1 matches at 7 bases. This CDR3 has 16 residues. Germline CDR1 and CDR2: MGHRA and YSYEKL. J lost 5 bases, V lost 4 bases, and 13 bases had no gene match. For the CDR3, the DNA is TGCGCCAGCAGCCCCTACAGGGGAAGGGATCGGGAGACCCAGTACTTC. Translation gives CASSPYRGRDRETQYF.

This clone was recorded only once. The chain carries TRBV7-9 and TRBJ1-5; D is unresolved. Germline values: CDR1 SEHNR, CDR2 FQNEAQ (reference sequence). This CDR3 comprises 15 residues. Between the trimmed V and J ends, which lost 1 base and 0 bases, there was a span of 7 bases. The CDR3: CASSLDGVSNQPQHF. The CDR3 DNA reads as TGTGCCAGCAGCTTAGACGGAGTTAGCAATCAGCCCCAGCATTTT.

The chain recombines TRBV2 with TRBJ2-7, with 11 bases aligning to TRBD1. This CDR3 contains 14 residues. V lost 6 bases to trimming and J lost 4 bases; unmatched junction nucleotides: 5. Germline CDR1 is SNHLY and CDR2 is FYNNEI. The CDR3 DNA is TGTGCCAGCAGCCGGGACAGGGGGTATTACGAGCAGTACTTC. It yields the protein CASSRDRGYYEQYF.

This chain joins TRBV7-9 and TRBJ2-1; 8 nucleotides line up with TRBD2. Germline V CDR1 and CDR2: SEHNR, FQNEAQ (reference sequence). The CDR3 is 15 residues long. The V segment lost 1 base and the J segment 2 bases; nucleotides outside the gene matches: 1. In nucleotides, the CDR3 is TGTGCCAGCAGCTTAGGAGCGGGGGCCTACAATGAGCAGTTCTTC. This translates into CASSLGAGAYNEQFF.

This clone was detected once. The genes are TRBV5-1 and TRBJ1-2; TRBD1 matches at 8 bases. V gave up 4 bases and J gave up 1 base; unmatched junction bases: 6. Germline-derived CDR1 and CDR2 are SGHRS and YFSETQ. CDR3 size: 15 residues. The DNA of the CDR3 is TGCGCCAGCAGCGGGCAGGGGGCGCATAACTATGGCTACACCTTC. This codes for CASSGQGAHNYGYTF.

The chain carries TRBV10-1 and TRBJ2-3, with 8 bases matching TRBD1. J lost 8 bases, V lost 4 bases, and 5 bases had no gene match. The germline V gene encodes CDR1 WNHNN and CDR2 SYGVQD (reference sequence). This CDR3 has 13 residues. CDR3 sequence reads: CASSVGQGLTQYF. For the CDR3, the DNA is TGCGCCAGCAGTGTAGGACAGGGCCTTACGCAGTATTTT.

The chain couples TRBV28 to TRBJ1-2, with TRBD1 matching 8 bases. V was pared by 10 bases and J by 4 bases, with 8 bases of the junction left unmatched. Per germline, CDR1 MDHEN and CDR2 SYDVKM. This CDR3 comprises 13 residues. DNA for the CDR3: TGTGCCACGCAGGGGGCTGGCACCTATGGCTACACCTTC. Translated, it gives CATQGAGTYGYTF.

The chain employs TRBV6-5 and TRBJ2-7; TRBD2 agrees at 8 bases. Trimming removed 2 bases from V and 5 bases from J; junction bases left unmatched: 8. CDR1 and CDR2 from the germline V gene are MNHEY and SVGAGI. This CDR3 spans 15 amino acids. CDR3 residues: CASSYAGLASNEQYF. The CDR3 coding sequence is TGTGCCAGCAGTTACGCTGGACTAGCCAGCAACGAGCAGTACTTC.

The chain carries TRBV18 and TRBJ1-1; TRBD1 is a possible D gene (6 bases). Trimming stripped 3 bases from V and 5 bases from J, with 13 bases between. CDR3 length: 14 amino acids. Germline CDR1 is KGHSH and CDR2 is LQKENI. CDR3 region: CASSPLGQGTEAFF. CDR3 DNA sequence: TGTGCCAGCTCACCTCTGGGGCAGGGGACTGAAGCTTTCTTT.

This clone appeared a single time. The CDR3 DNA sequence: TGTGCCAGCAGCTTATCGTCGGGCACTGAAGCTTTCTTT. It yields the protein CASSLSSGTEAFF. The V and J genes are TRBV7-9 and TRBJ1-1; D remains ambiguous. The CDR3 consists of 13 residues. The V and J ends lost 2 bases and 4 bases respectively, with 8 bases between them. In germline, CDR1 is SEHNR, CDR2 FQNEAQ (reference sequence).

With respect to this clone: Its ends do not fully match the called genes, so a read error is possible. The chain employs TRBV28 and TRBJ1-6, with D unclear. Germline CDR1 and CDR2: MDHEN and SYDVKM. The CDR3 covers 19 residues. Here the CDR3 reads CASRLFLEPTGSYNSPLHF. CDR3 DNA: TGTGCCAGCAGATTATTCCTAGAGCCCACGGGCTCCTATAATTCACCCCTCCACTTT.

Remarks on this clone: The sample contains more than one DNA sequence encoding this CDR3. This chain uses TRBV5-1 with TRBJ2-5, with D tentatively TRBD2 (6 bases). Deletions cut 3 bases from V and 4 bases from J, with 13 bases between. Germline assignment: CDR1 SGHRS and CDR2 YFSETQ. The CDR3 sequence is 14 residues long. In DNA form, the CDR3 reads TGCGCCAGCAGCTCAACAGGAGGGAGAGAGACCCAGTACTTC. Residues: CASSSTGGRETQYF.

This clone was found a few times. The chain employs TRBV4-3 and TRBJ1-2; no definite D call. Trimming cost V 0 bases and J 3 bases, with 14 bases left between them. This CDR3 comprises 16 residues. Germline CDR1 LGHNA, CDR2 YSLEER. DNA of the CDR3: TGCGCCAGCAGCCAAGATAGGGCCACGGTGGACTATGGCTACACCTTC. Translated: CASSQDRATVDYGYTF.

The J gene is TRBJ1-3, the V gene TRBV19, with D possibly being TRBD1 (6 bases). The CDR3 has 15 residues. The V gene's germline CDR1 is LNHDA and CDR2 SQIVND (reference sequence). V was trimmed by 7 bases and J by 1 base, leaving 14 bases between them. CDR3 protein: CASTLGGISGNTIYF. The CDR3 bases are TGTGCCAGTACCTTAGGGGGGATTTCTGGAAACACCATATATTTT. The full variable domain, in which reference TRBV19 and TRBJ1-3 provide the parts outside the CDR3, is DGGITQSPKYLFRKEGQNVTLSCEQNLNHDAMYWYRQDPGQGLRLIYYSQIVNDFQKGDIAEGYSVSREKKESFPLTVTSAQKNPTAFYLCASTLGGISGNTIYFGEGSWLTVV.

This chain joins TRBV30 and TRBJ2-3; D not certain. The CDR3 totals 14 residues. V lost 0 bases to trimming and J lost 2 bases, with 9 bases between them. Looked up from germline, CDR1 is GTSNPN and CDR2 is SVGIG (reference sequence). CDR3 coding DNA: TGTGCCTGGAGTGTGAAAGGGATCACAGATACGCAGTATTTT. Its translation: CAWSVKGITDTQYF.

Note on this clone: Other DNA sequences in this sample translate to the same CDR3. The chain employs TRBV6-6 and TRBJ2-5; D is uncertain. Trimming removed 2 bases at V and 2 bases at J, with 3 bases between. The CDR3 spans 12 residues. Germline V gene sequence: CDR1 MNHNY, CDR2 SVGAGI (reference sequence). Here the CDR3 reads CASSYTQETQYF. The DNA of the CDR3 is TGTGCCAGCAGTTACACACAAGAGACCCAGTACTTC.

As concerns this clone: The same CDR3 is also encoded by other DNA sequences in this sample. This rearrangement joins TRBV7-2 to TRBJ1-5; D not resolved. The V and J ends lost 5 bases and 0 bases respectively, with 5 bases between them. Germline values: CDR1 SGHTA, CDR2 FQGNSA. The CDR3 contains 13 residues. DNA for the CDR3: TGTGCCAGCAGCCCACATAGCAATCAGCCCCAGCATTTT. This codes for CASSPHSNQPQHF.

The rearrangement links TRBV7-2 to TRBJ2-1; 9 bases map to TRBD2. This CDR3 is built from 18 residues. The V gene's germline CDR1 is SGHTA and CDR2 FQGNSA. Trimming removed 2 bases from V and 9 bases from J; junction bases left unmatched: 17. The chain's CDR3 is CASSLRMLAGVGTIEQFF. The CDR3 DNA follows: TGTGCCAGCAGCTTACGGATGTTAGCGGGAGTAGGTACGATTGAGCAGTTCTTC.